Listed below are T cell receptor beta chains from one sample, sequenced in a study of blood T cell repertoires in COVID-19. Here immunoSEQ multiplex PCR was the method, and the copy in TCRdb shows in-frame clones only, minus some. The table shows some 310,000 clones, with over 75% occurring only once. Sequencing was performed on peripheral blood. These receptor sequences come from a man aged 50 or older with active or convalescent COVID-19. Both conserved end residues are part of each CDR3. D genes are given only for firm matches. Rows may omit the clone size; those that give it use once, few, many or a size class.

v_call	d_call	clone_size	j_call	cdr3_aa	cdr3_nt
TRBV9	TRBD1	NA	TRBJ2-1	CASSARTGTHNEQFF	TGTGCCAGCAGCGCCAGGACAGGGACCCACAATGAGCAGTTCTTC
TRBV5-4	NA	NA	TRBJ2-1	CASSFPGSSYNEQFF	TGTGCCAGCAGCTTCCCTGGGAGCTCCTACAATGAGCAGTTCTTC
TRBV7-3	TRBD1	once	TRBJ2-2	CASSPDREVTGELFF	TGTGCCAGCAGCCCGGACAGGGAGGTCACCGGGGAGCTGTTTTTT
TRBV28	TRBD2	NA	TRBJ2-3	CASTQASGMTDTQYF	TGTGCCAGCACTCAGGCTAGCGGGATGACAGATACGCAGTATTTT
TRBV19	TRBD1	NA	TRBJ2-7	CASSISWDRGNYEQYF	TGTGCCAGTAGTATCTCCTGGGACAGGGGGAACTACGAGCAGTACTTC
TRBV30	NA	NA	TRBJ1-1	CAWTTGQLNTEAFF	TGTGCCTGGACCACCGGACAGCTTAACACTGAAGCTTTCTTT
TRBV5-5	TRBD1	NA	TRBJ2-7	CASSPQQGNEFEQYF	TGTGCCAGCAGTCCCCAACAGGGGAACGAATTCGAGCAGTACTTC
TRBV2	NA	NA	TRBJ2-1	CASQGSAHEQFF	TGTGCCAGCCAGGGGAGCGCGCATGAGCAGTTCTTC
TRBV6-5	TRBD1	NA	TRBJ2-7	CASSQGQGRSYEQYF	TGTGCCAGCAGCCAAGGACAGGGGCGCTCCTACGAGCAGTACTTC
TRBV6-2/TRBV6-3	NA	NA	TRBJ2-7	CASSGRNYEQYF	TGTGCCAGCAGCGGGAGAAACTACGAGCAGTACTTC
TRBV6-2/TRBV6-3	NA	NA	TRBJ2-2	CASSSNRVEGTGELFF	TGTGCCAGCAGTTCTAATCGGGTTGAAGGCACCGGGGAGCTGTTTTTT
TRBV6-5	NA	NA	TRBJ2-7	CASSYSSPGLDEQYF	TGTGCCAGCAGTTACTCCTCCCCAGGTCTGGACGAGCAGTACTTC
TRBV18	NA	NA	TRBJ1-2	CASSPRQSNYGYTF	TGTGCCAGCTCACCGAGACAGAGTAACTATGGCTACACCTTC
TRBV18	TRBD1	once	TRBJ1-2	CASSLGQGRGYTF	TGTGCCAGCTCACTTGGACAGGGTCGAGGCTACACCTTC
TRBV5-4	TRBD1	NA	TRBJ2-7	CASSGAGGTYEQYF	TGTGCCAGCAGCGGGGCAGGGGGTACCTACGAGCAGTACTTC
TRBV7-9	TRBD1	NA	TRBJ2-6	CASSGPGTGGSGANVLTF	TGTGCCAGCAGCGGTCCCGGGACAGGGGGCTCTGGGGCCAACGTCCTGACTTTC
TRBV5-6	NA	NA	TRBJ2-6	CASSYGVSGANVLTF	TGTGCCAGCAGCTATGGAGTCTCTGGGGCCAACGTCCTGACTTTC
TRBV5-1	NA	NA	TRBJ2-7	CASSLASATGNYEQYF	TGCGCCAGCAGCCTTGCCTCAGCGACAGGTAACTACGAGCAGTACTTC
TRBV12-2	NA	NA	TRBJ2-5	CASRLGLAGGSYQETQYF	TGTGCAAGTCGCTTAGGACTAGCGGGGGGCTCGTACCAAGAGACCCAGTACTTC
TRBV10-1	NA	NA	TRBJ2-5	CASSESRGIKETQYF	TGCGCCAGCAGTGAGTCCCGCGGGATTAAAGAGACCCAGTACTTC
TRBV7-2	NA	NA	TRBJ2-2	CASSLDRASGELFF	TGTGCCAGCAGCTTAGACAGGGCGTCCGGGGAGCTGTTTTTT
TRBV25-1	NA	NA	TRBJ2-5	CASSELTSGRETQYF	TGTGCCAGCAGTGAATTGACGTCAGGGAGGGAGACCCAGTACTTC
TRBV19	TRBD1	NA	TRBJ1-2	CASSIQGAPGYGYTF	TGTGCCAGTAGTATCCAGGGGGCGCCGGGCTATGGCTACACCTTC
TRBV24-1	NA	NA	TRBJ1-5	CATSDPEGPNQPQHF	TGTGCCACCAGTGATCCCGAGGGCCCGAATCAGCCCCAGCATTTT
TRBV10-3	TRBD1	NA	TRBJ2-3	CAITGQGTDTQYF	TGTGCCATCACCGGACAGGGCACAGATACGCAGTATTTT
TRBV7-9	NA	NA	TRBJ2-5	CASSLRRAGVQETQYF	TGTGCCAGCAGCTTAAGGAGGGCAGGAGTGCAAGAGACCCAGTACTTC
TRBV6-5	NA	NA	TRBJ1-1	CASTYTGGNTEAFF	TGTGCCAGCACCTACACGGGGGGAAACACTGAAGCTTTCTTT
TRBV12-3/TRBV12-4	NA	NA	TRBJ1-5	CASSQGLNQPQHF	TGTGCCAGCAGCCAGGGTTTGAATCAGCCCCAGCATTTT
TRBV15	NA	NA	TRBJ1-5	CATSRRREGTVNQPQHF	TGTGCCACCAGCAGACGTAGGGAGGGGACGGTAAATCAGCCCCAGCATTTT
TRBV19	NA	NA	TRBJ1-5	CASSIIGAGLVVQPQHF	TGTGCCAGTAGTATCATAGGGGCAGGGTTGGTAGTTCAGCCCCAGCATTTT
TRBV10-3	TRBD1	NA	TRBJ2-3	CAISVGQGVGTDTQYF	TGTGCCATCAGTGTGGGACAGGGGGTCGGCACAGATACGCAGTATTTT
TRBV6-1	NA	NA	TRBJ2-1	CASSEAREYSEQFF	TGTGCCAGCAGTGAAGCGCGGGAATACAGTGAGCAGTTCTTC
TRBV3-1/TRBV3-2	NA	NA	TRBJ2-3	CASSQAYSSSTDTQYF	TGTGCCAGCAGCCAAGCCTATTCTTCGAGCACAGATACGCAGTATTTT
TRBV4-3	NA	NA	TRBJ1-2	CASSQELGPVYGYTF	TGCGCCAGCAGCCAAGAGTTGGGGCCTGTATATGGCTACACCTTC
TRBV24-1	NA	NA	TRBJ2-3	CATGALSDLTDTQYF	TGTGCCACCGGGGCTTTATCAGACTTAACAGATACGCAGTATTTT
TRBV19	TRBD1	NA	TRBJ1-4	CASSDQTGGVEKLFF	TGTGCCAGTAGCGACCAGACAGGGGGCGTTGAAAAACTGTTTTTT
TRBV7-8	TRBD2	NA	TRBJ2-2	CASSISGRGTGELFF	TGTGCCAGCAGTATTAGCGGGAGAGGCACCGGGGAGCTGTTTTTT
TRBV27	TRBD1	NA	TRBJ1-5	CASSLNPGGLQPQHF	TGTGCCAGCAGTTTAAACCCAGGGGGGTTACAGCCCCAGCATTTT
TRBV7-2	TRBD1	NA	TRBJ2-5	CASSLWDREPSQYF	TGTGCCAGCAGCCTATGGGACAGGGAGCCTTCCCAGTACTTC
TRBV4-1	TRBD1	NA	TRBJ1-6	CASSQSRQGNSPLHF	TGCGCCAGCAGCCAATCTAGACAGGGGAATTCACCCCTCCACTTT
TRBV19	NA	NA	TRBJ1-3	CASRTSGVWNTIYF	TGTGCCAGTAGGACCTCGGGGGTATGGAACACCATATATTTT
TRBV28	NA	NA	TRBJ2-7	CASSLYWAASYEQYF	TGTGCCAGCAGTTTATACTGGGCAGCCTCCTACGAGCAGTACTTC
TRBV6-6	NA	NA	TRBJ1-5	CASSPRQVQPQHF	TGTGCCAGCAGCCCCCGACAGGTACAGCCCCAGCATTTT
TRBV27	TRBD2	NA	TRBJ2-3	CARLDSSGGTESTDTQYF	TGTGCCAGATTAGACTCTAGCGGGGGGACCGAAAGCACAGATACGCAGTATTTT
TRBV6-2/TRBV6-3	NA	NA	TRBJ2-3	CASSSRPSDVSDTQYF	TGTGCCAGCAGTTCAAGGCCTAGCGATGTCTCAGATACGCAGTATTTT
TRBV27	NA	NA	TRBJ1-3	CASSLGGAAGNTIYF	TGTGCCAGCAGTTTAGGAGGGGCTGCTGGAAACACCATATATTTT